Each of the 21 T cell receptor beta chains below was sequenced from the same sample in a study of blood T cell repertoires in COVID-19. Data came from immunoSEQ multiplex PCR; TCRdb stores just in-frame clones and leaves some out. The table records 450,000 to 500,000 clones, about nine tenths of them present only once. The sequencing sample was made of PBMCs or T cells enriched from blood (not recorded which). The origin of the receptors is a woman aged 18 to 35 who had recovered from COVID-19.

The chain employs TRBV6-5 and TRBJ1-5; possible D gene TRBD1, 5 bases. Trimming shortened V by 2 bases and J by 4 bases, and 6 bases separated the two germline ends. The CDR3 is 13 amino acids. Germline CDR1 is MNHEY and CDR2 is SVGAGI. The chain's CDR3 is CASSYDSNQPQHF. The DNA of the CDR3 is TGTGCCAGCAGTTACGACAGTAATCAGCCCCAGCATTTT.

The J gene is TRBJ1-1, the V gene TRBV30, with TRBD1 identical over 7 bases. This CDR3 region has 15 residues. Looked up from germline, CDR1 is GTSNPN and CDR2 is SVGIG (reference sequence). V was pared by 5 bases and J by 1 base, with 10 bases of the junction left unmatched. CDR3 residues: CAWGLDGTANTEAFF. As DNA, the CDR3 is TGTGCCTGGGGTCTGGATGGGACAGCGAACACTGAAGCTTTCTTT.

The genes are TRBV24-1 and TRBJ2-3, with 8 bases lining up with TRBD2. This CDR3 has 13 residues. In germline, CDR1 is KGHDR, CDR2 SFDVKD. V lost 8 bases and J lost 1; bases outside the gene matches: 1. The CDR3 reads CATKAGGTDTQYF. The CDR3 DNA sequence: TGTGCCACCAAAGCGGGGGGCACAGATACGCAGTATTTT.

The rearrangement uses TRBV7-8 and TRBJ1-2, with D possibly TRBD1 on 5 matching bases. The CDR3 loop spans 14 amino acids. Germline CDR1 and CDR2: SGHVS and FQNEAQ. Between the trimmed V and J ends, which lost 5 bases and 4 bases, there was a span of 14 bases. CDR3 loop: CASSPTEGIYGYTF. CDR3 bases: TGTGCCAGCAGCCCGACGGAGGGGATCTATGGCTACACCTTC.

The CDR3 DNA sequence: TGTGCCAGCAGCCAAGGGGCTACTGACTACAATGAGCAGTTCTTC. This sequence encodes CASSQGATDYNEQFF. This chain connects TRBV4-2 to TRBJ2-1, with D unresolved. This CDR3 has 15 residues. Per the germline V gene, CDR1 is LGHNA and CDR2 is YNFKEQ. V was cut by 1 base and J by 3 bases, with 10 bases left in between.

The rearrangement joins TRBV7-2 to TRBJ2-7; 9 bases match TRBD1. CDR3 length: 18 residues. The germline gives CDR1 SGHTA, CDR2 FQGNSA. V lost 3 bases to trimming and J lost 2 bases; unmatched junction nucleotides: 14. DNA of the CDR3: TGTGCCAGCAGCTTGGTCTTAGGTCGGACAGGGGACCCCTACGAGCAGTACTTC. Its protein product is CASSLVLGRTGDPYEQYF.

The chain has TRBV5-5 and TRBJ1-3, with TRBD1 matching 9 bases. In germline, CDR1 is SGHKS, CDR2 YYEKEE (reference sequence). The CDR3 runs 17 residues. V lost 4 bases to trimming and J lost 0 bases; unmatched junction nucleotides: 8. CDR3 sequence reads: CASSDLTGGLSGNTIYF. Here the CDR3 DNA reads TGTGCCAGCAGCGACTTGACAGGGGGACTCTCTGGAAACACCATATATTTT.

The gene calls are TRBV6-4 and TRBJ1-2; D may be TRBD1 (6 bases). CDR1 and CDR2 from the germline V gene are MRHNA and SNTAGT. The CDR3 covers 17 residues. The V end was cut by 4 bases, the J end by 10 bases, with 28 bases between. CDR3 amino acids: CASSVTGSVRPRGDYTF. Written as DNA, the CDR3 is TGTGCCAGCAGTGTAACAGGGTCAGTCCGTCCGAGGGGAGACTACACCTTC.

Only one count was recorded for this clone. The V call is TRBV28, the J call TRBJ1-5; tentatively, D is TRBD1 (6 bases). CDR1 is MDHEN, CDR2 SYDVKM, per germline. Trimming shortened V by 2 bases and J by 2 bases, and 16 bases separated the two germline ends. The CDR3 spans 17 residues. CDR3 in amino acids: CASSLGGGSGGNQPQHF. For the CDR3, the DNA is TGTGCCAGCAGTTTAGGCGGCGGTTCAGGGGGCAATCAGCCCCAGCATTTT.

CDR3 in DNA: TGTGCCAGCTGTCGCAGTGGGAACACCGGGGAGCTGTTTTTT. It yields the protein CASCRSGNTGELFF. The chain links TRBV2 to TRBJ2-2; D uncertain. There are 14 residues in the CDR3. From germline, CDR1 is SNHLY and CDR2 FYNNEI. With 8 bases removed from V and 1 base from J, the gap between germline ends came to 11 bases.

The J gene is TRBJ1-1, the V gene TRBV28, with TRBD1 as a possible D gene (6 bases). V gave up 7 bases and J gave up 2 bases, with 17 bases separating them. The germline V gene has CDR1 MDHEN and CDR2 SYDVKM. This CDR3 contains 15 residues. The DNA for the CDR3 is TGTGCCAGCACCACGCGAGGGGGATCTAACACTGAAGCTTTCTTT. Translated: CASTTRGGSNTEAFF.

The CDR3 spells CATVSRTSWNYGYTF. The CDR3 DNA is TGTGCCACGGTTTCAAGGACTTCTTGGAACTATGGCTACACCTTC. The chain uses TRBV18 and TRBJ1-2; unclear D gene. The CDR3 consists of 15 residues. Germline CDR1 and CDR2: KGHSH and LQKENI. The V gene lost 10 bases and the J gene lost 2 bases, with 20 bases spanning the gap.

With respect to this clone: In this CDR3 the conserved last residue, phenylalanine or tryptophan, is missing, so a read error is likely. No DNA is shown, since the ends of the CDR3 on it are uncertain; the CDR3 is the one TCRdb lists. Here the CDR3 reads CASSGGEDFYI. The chain links TRBV27 to TRBJ1-2. The CDR3 is made up of 11 amino acids, end residues included. Germline V gene sequence: CDR1 MNHEY, CDR2 SMNVEV (reference sequence).

This clone was seen only once. V is TRBV2 and J is TRBJ2-2; 7 bases are shared with TRBD1. CDR1 and CDR2 from the germline V gene are SNHLY and FYNNEI. Germline trimming cut 7 bases from V and 1 base from J; bases unmatched to any gene: 3. This CDR3 region has 14 residues. The CDR3 sequence: CASIRDRNTGELFF. The CDR3 coding sequence is TGTGCCAGCATTAGGGACAGGAACACCGGGGAGCTGTTTTTT.

The chain is built from TRBV5-1 and TRBJ2-7; 7 bases line up with TRBD2. The CDR3 contains 13 residues. CDR1 is SGHRS, CDR2 YFSETQ, per germline. V dropped 4 bases and J dropped 5; count of bases not matched to a gene: 6. The CDR3 is CASSGLADDEQYF. CDR3 bases: TGCGCCAGCAGCGGTCTAGCGGACGACGAGCAGTACTTC.

The CDR3 nucleotides read TGTGCCTGGAGCCGGGGGAGCTCCTACAATGAGCAGTTCTTC. Translated: CAWSRGSSYNEQFF. The V and J genes are TRBV30 and TRBJ2-1, with D perhaps TRBD2 (6 bases). With 3 bases removed from V and 0 bases from J, the gap between germline ends came to 9 bases. The CDR3 is 14 residues long. Germline loops: CDR1 GTSNPN, CDR2 SVGIG (reference sequence).

V is TRBV12-5 and J is TRBJ2-5; 9 nucleotides match TRBD1. Per the germline V gene, CDR1 is LGHNT and CDR2 is FRNRAP. With 2 bases clipped from V and 4 bases from J, the junction kept 8 bases outside the gene matches. This CDR3 is 16 amino acids long. The CDR3 region is CASGLQTGGVGETQYF. The CDR3 coding sequence is TGTGCTAGTGGTTTGCAAACAGGGGGCGTCGGAGAGACCCAGTACTTC. Drawing the rest from reference TRBV12-5 and TRBJ2-5, the complete variable domain is DARVTQTPRHKVTEMGQEVTMRCQPILGHNTVFWYRQTMMQGLELLAYFRNRAPLDDSGMPKDRFSAEMPDATLATLKIQPSEPRDSAVYFCASGLQTGGVGETQYFGPGTRLLVL.

CDR3 sequence (DNA): TGCAGTGCTAGTTATAGGAGTGAAAAACTGTTTTTT. Protein sequence: CSASYRSEKLFF. The chain couples TRBV20-1 to TRBJ1-4; D remains ambiguous. Trimming took off 3 bases at V and 7 bases at J, with 9 bases between the two ends. In germline, CDR1 is DFQATT, CDR2 SNEGSKA (reference sequence). The CDR3 covers 12 residues.

The chain couples TRBV7-2 to TRBJ2-4, with D maybe TRBD2 (7 bases). CDR3 size: 16 residues. Per the germline V gene, CDR1 is SGHTA and CDR2 is FQGNSA. Trimming stripped 2 bases from V and 8 bases from J, with 19 bases between. The CDR3, as DNA: TGTGCCAGCAGCTTAACGGGGGGCGCGGGGCGGGACATTCAGTACTTC. It yields the protein CASSLTGGAGRDIQYF. Filled out from reference TRBV7-2 and TRBJ2-4, the complete variable domain reads GAGVSQSPSNKVTEKGKDVELRCDPISGHTALYWYRQSLGQGLEFLIYFQGNSAPDKSGLPSDRFSAERTGGSVSTLTIQRTQQEDSAVYLCASSLTGGAGRDIQYFGAGTRLSVL.

This chain links TRBV30 with TRBJ1-1, with 8 bases aligning to TRBD1. The length of the CDR3 is 14 residues. J lost 3 bases, V lost 3 bases, and 6 bases had no gene match. Germline CDR1 and CDR2: GTSNPN and SVGIG (reference sequence). The CDR3 region is CAWSNRGSDTEAFF. The CDR3 bases are TGTGCCTGGAGCAACAGGGGGTCGGACACTGAAGCTTTCTTT.

The chain combines TRBV4-2 with TRBJ1-4; 7 bases agree with TRBD1. Germline V gene sequence: CDR1 LGHNA, CDR2 YNFKEQ. J was trimmed by 8 bases and V by 4 bases; bases with no gene match: 10. The CDR3 is 15 residues long. In DNA form, the CDR3 reads TGTGCCAGCAGCCCAGAAACAGGGGACGACGAAAAACTGTTTTTT. Protein: CASSPETGDDEKLFF.